The 12 T cell receptor beta chains below all came from one sample that was sequenced in a study of immune evolution from preneoplasia to lung adenocarcinoma (dated by TCRdb to the early 2020s). The library was prepared using the immunoSEQ multiplex PCR assay. TCRdb took this table from immuneACCESS and kept in-frame rearrangements with V and J called. Such tables lack part of the clones; where checked against another copy, unresolved V genes explain under half of the gap, and the rest is unexplained. The sample records 4,500 or so clones, approximately 82% of which are singletons. The ten most abundant clones make up about 8.9% of the sample. Sequencing used FFPE adjacent normal lung tissue. The receptors shown here come from a person aged 55 to 79 with lung adenocarcinoma.

The chain joins TRBV2 to TRBJ2-5, with D tentatively TRBD2 (5 bases). V lost 4 bases and J 2 bases, leaving 8 bases between the germline ends. CDR3 length equals 13 residues. Germline CDR1 is SNHLY and CDR2 is FYNNEI. The CDR3 DNA reads as TGTGCCAGCAGTGGAGGGATGCAAGAGACCCAGTACTTC. It yields the protein CASSGGMQETQYF.

This clone was seen just once. This chain uses TRBV27 with TRBJ1-2; 9 bases match TRBD1. The CDR3 has 15 residues. Germline V gives CDR1 MNHEY, CDR2 SMNVEV (reference sequence). Trimming removed 2 bases from V and 4 bases from J; junction bases left unmatched: 5. The CDR3 DNA follows: TGTGCCAGCAGTTTAAAGGGACAGGGTACCTATGGCTACACCTTC. This encodes CASSLKGQGTYGYTF.

The genes are TRBV4-3 and TRBJ1-2; D not certain. Germline values: CDR1 LGHNA, CDR2 YSLEER. There are 15 residues in the CDR3. The V gene lost 3 bases and the J gene lost 1 base, with 12 bases spanning the gap. CDR3 nucleotides: TGCGCCAGCAGCCAGTCGGTACAGTTTAACTATGGCTACACCTTC. Its translation is CASSQSVQFNYGYTF.

The chain has TRBV5-1 and TRBJ2-1, with TRBD1 matching over 7 bases. The CDR3 runs 16 residues. Germline V gene sequence: CDR1 SGHRS, CDR2 YFSETQ. With 1 base clipped from V and 0 bases from J, the junction kept 4 bases outside the gene matches. The CDR3 sequence is CASSLYGQDSYNEQFF. The CDR3 DNA is TGCGCCAGCAGCTTGTATGGACAGGACTCCTACAATGAGCAGTTCTTC.

The chain couples TRBV2 to TRBJ2-6; perhaps D is TRBD1 or TRBD2 (6 bases each). The germline V gene has CDR1 SNHLY and CDR2 FYNNEI. The CDR3 length is 20 residues. V lost 6 bases to trimming and J lost 0 bases, with 24 bases between them. The CDR3 loop is CASRGEGGRTVFSGANVLTF. The CDR3 DNA reads as TGTGCCAGCAGAGGAGAGGGTGGGAGGACAGTGTTCTCTGGGGCCAACGTCCTGACTTTC.

This clone is judged large. DNA of the CDR3: TGTGCCAGCAGCCTAGGGGATATTGAGACCCAGTACTTC. Its translation: CASSLGDIETQYF. The rearrangement links TRBV9 to TRBJ2-5, with D possibly TRBD1 on 5 matching bases. Trimming stripped 4 bases from V and 5 bases from J, with 12 bases between. This CDR3 contains 13 residues. Germline V gene lookup returns CDR1 SGDLS and CDR2 YYNGEE.

CDR3 nucleotide sequence: TGCGCCAGCAGCTTCGGACCGCTAGCGGGGGAGACCCAGTACTTC. Residues: CASSFGPLAGETQYF. The rearrangement uses TRBV5-1 and TRBJ2-5; TRBD2 matches 9 bases. This CDR3 comprises 15 residues. The V segment lost 2 bases and the J segment 5 bases; nucleotides outside the gene matches: 7. Germline CDR1 SGHRS, CDR2 YFSETQ.

This clone turned up a few times. The rearrangement uses TRBV5-1 and TRBJ1-1, with D uncertain. Trimming pared 0 bases from V and 3 bases from J, leaving 6 bases between. CDR3 length: 13 residues. The V gene's germline CDR1 is SGHRS and CDR2 YFSETQ. CDR3 sequence reads: CASSLGFDTEAFF. The CDR3 DNA reads as TGCGCCAGCAGCTTGGGATTCGACACTGAAGCTTTCTTT.

This clone has more than one count but fewer than ten. This chain connects TRBV19 to TRBJ1-4, with D possibly TRBD1 on 5 matching bases. This CDR3 is built from 15 residues. V was pared by 6 bases and J by 4 bases, with 15 bases between. CDR1 and CDR2 (germline): LNHDA, SQIVND (reference sequence). The CDR3 reads CASRGLGGFNEKLFF. CDR3 in DNA: TGTGCCAGTAGGGGACTCGGAGGTTTTAATGAAAAACTGTTTTTT.

The chain is built from TRBV5-3 and TRBJ1-2; D gene ambiguous. TRBV5-3 is noted as an ORF with a role that remains uncertain. V lost 2 bases, J lost 4 bases, and 9 bases lay in between. The CDR3 length is 13 residues. The DNA for the CDR3 is TGTGCCAGAAGCTTTGGGATTTCCTATGGCTACACCTTC. Translation: CARSFGISYGYTF.

V is TRBV28 and J is TRBJ1-1; maybe TRBD1 (5 bases). Germline CDR1 MDHEN, CDR2 SYDVKM. Trimming left V 4 bases short and J 3 bases short, with 9 bases between. This CDR3 comprises 13 residues. In nucleotides, the CDR3 is TGTGCCAGCAGTTATCCCAGGGACACTGAAGCTTTCTTT. Encoded protein: CASSYPRDTEAFF.

The CDR3 DNA reads as TGTGCCAGCAGCTTGGGGGTCAGGGTCAACTATGGCTACACCTTC. Its translation is CASSLGVRVNYGYTF. The rearrangement joins TRBV7-9 to TRBJ1-2; D perhaps matches TRBD1 (5 bases). CDR1 and CDR2 (germline): SEHNR, FQNEAQ (reference sequence). This CDR3 is built from 15 residues. V was pared by 3 bases and J by 2 bases, with 13 bases between.